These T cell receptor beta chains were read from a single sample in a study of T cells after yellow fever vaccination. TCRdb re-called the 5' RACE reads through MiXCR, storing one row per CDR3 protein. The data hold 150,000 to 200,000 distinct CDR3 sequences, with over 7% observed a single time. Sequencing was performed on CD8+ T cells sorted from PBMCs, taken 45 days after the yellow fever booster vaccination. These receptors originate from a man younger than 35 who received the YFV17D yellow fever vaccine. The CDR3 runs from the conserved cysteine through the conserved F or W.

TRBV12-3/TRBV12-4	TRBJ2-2	CASSLGASTGELFF
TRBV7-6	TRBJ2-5	CASSFTYPPAGETQYF
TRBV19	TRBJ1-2	CASSSRGQGYYGYTF
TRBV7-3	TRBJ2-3	CASSYGYTDTQYF
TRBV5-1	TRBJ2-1	CASSLKTGTNEQFF
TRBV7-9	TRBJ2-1	CASSSHEQFF
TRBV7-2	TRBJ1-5	CASSLWGQGNQPQHF
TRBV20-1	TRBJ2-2	CSASPGGELFF
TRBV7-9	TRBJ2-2	CASSSRGGGNTGELFF
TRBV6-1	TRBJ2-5	CASRARGAETQYF
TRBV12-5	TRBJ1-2	CASALQGNYGYTF
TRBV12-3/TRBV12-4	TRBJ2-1	CASSGDTGGFSEQFF
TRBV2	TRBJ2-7	CASRRGGHEQYF
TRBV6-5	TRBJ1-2	CASSSPGAYYGYTF
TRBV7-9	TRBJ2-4	CASSGSTVTAKNIQYF
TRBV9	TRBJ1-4	CASSVDGRLNEKLFF
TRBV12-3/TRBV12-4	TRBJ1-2	CASSWGDGYGYTF
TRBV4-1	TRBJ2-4	CASSQARSGYTKNIQYF
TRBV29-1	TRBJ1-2	CSVSGNYGYTF
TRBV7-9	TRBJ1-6	CASNPAGRTSPLHF
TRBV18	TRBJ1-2	CASSPGTGGSDGYTF
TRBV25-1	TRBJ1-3	CASSESQGPVFDTIYF
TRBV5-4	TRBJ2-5	CASSLVGAGTRVSQETQYF
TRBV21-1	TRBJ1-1	CASSKGRRDRWNTEAFF
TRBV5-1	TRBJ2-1	CASSLVPGINEQFF
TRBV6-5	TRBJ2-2	CASSEFSRESGGELFF
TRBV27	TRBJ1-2	CASSLVQANLEGYTF
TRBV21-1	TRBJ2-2	CASSKLAICGELFF
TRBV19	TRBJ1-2	CASSTAGHFTGYGYTF
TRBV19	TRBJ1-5	CASSPGLHSNQPQHF
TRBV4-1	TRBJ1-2	CASSSSPGARGYTF
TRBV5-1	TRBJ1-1	CASSPGQGPEAFF
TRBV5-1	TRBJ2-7	CASSARGQGQGVEQYF
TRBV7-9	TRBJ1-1	CASSPHAGADTEAFF
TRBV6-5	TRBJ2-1	CASSYSGNEQFF
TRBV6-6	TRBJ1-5	CASKPSGRAGEPQHF
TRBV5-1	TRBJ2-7	CASSWTGGRNEQYF
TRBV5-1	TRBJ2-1	CASRPPPRYRYNEQFF
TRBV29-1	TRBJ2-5	CSVDRTSGEGAQYF
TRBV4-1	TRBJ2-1	CASSQEGASDEQFF
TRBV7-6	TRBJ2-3	CASSLEASGGKRDTQYF
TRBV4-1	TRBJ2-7	CASSPSEDYEQYF
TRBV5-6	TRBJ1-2	CASSLSQYGYTF
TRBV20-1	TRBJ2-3	CSARERASLDTQYF
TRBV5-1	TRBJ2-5	CASSLAGSLEETQYF
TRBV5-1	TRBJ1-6	CASSLYGLGDSPLHF
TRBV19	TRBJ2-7	CASSTGTGNYEQYF
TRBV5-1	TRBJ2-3	CASSLGTRVEDTQYF
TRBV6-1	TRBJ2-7	CASRERQGSFHEQYF
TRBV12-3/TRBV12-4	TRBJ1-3	CASSFPSGNTIYF
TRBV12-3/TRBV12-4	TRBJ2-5	CASSHGLAGWKTQYF
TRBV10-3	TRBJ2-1	CAISEERNSYNEQFF
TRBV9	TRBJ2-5	CASSGPSTGFYETQYF
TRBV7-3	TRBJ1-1	CASSLVGRTEAFF